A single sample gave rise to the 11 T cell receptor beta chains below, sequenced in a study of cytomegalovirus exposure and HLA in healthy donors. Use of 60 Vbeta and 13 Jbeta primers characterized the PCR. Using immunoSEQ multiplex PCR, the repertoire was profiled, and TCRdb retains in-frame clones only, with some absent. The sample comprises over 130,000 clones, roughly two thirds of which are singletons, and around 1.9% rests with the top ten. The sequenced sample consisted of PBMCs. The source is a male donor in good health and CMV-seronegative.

The CDR3, as DNA: TGTGCCAGCAGTGAAAACAGGGTCCGGGGTAATCAGCCCCAGCATTTT. Its translation is CASSENRVRGNQPQHF. The genes are TRBV6-1 and TRBJ1-5, with D possibly TRBD1 on 6 matching bases. The CDR3 is 16 amino acids. CDR1 MNHNS and CDR2 SASEGT come from the germline V gene. Trimming took off 2 bases at V and 4 bases at J, with 15 bases between the two ends.

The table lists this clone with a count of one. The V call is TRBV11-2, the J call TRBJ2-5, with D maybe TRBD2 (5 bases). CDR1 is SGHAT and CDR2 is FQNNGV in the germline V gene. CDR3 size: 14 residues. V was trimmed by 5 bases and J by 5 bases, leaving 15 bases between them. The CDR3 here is CASSLSRVTETQYF. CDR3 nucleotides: TGTGCCAGCAGCCTCTCGCGGGTGACGGAGACCCAGTACTTC.

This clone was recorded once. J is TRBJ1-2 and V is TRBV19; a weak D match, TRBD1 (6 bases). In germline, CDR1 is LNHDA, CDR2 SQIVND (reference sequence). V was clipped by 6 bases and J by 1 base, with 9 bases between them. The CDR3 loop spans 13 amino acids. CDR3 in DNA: TGTGCCAGTAGCAAGGACAGTAACTATGGCTACACCTTC. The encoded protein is CASSKDSNYGYTF.

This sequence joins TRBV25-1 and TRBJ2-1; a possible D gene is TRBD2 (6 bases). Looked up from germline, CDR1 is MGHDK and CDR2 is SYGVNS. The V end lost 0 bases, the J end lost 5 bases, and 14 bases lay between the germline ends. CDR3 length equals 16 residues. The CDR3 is CASSEYAGIGNNEQFF. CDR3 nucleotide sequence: TGTGCCAGCAGTGAATATGCGGGGATAGGGAACAATGAGCAGTTCTTC. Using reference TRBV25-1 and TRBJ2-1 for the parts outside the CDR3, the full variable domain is EADIYQTPRYLVIGTGKKITLECSQTMGHDKMYWYQQDPGMELHLIHYSYGVNSTEKGDLSSESTVSRIRTEHFPLTLESARPSHTSQYLCASSEYAGIGNNEQFFGPGTRLTVL.

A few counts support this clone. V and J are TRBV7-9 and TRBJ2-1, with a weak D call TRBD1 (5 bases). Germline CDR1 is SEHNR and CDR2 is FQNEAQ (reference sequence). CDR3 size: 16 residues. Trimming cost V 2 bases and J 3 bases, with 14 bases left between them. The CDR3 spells CASSLTGAYRYNEQFF. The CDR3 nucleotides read TGTGCCAGCAGCTTAACTGGGGCTTATCGCTACAATGAGCAGTTCTTC.

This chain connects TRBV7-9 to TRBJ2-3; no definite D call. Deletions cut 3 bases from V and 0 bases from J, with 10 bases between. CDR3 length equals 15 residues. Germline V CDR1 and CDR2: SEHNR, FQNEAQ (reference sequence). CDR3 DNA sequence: TGTGCCAGCAGCTTCAGTACGCTTAGCACAGATACGCAGTATTTT. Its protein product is CASSFSTLSTDTQYF.

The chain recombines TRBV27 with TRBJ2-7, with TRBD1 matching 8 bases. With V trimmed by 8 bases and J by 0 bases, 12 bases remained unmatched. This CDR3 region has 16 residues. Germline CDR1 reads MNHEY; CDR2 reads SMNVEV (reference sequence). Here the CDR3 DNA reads TGTGCCAGCGGGACAGGAGCCAGTCACCCCTCCTACGAGCAGTACTTC. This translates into CASGTGASHPSYEQYF.

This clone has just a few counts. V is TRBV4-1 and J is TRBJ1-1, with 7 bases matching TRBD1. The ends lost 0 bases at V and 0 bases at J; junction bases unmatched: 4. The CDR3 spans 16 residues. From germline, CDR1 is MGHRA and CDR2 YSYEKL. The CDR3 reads CASSQESGGLNTEAFF. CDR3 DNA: TGCGCCAGCAGCCAAGAATCAGGGGGGCTGAACACTGAAGCTTTCTTT.

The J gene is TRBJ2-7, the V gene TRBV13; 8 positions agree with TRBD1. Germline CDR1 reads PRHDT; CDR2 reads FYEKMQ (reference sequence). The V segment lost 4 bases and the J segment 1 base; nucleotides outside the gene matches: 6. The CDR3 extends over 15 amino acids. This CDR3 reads CASSWTGRASYEQYF. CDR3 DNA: TGTGCCAGCAGCTGGACAGGGAGAGCGTCCTACGAGCAGTACTTC.

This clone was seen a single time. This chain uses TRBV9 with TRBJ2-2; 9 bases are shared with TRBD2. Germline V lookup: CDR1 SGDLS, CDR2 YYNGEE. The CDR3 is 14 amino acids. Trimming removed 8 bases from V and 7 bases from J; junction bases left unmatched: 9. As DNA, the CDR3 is TGTGCCAGTAGGGCGGGGGGGCATGGCGGGGAGCTGTTTTTT. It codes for CASRAGGHGGELFF.

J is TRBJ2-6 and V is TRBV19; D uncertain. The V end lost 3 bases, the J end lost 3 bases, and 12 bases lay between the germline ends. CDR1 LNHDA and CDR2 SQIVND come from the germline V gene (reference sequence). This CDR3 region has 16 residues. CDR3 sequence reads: CASSMRLMDGANVLTF. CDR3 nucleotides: TGTGCCAGTAGTATGAGGTTGATGGATGGGGCCAACGTCCTGACTTTC.